This TCR beta chain was retrieved from a study of T cells in Graves' hyperthyroidism and ophthalmopathy. The CDR3 consists of 13 residues. V shed 5 bases and J shed 5 bases, with 9 bases lying between them. As regards this clonotype: The antigen remains undetermined.

The study left out patients who had uncontrolled infection, other autoimmune disease, pregnancy or lactation. Each diagnosis was grounded in clinical symptoms, serum thyroxine and TRAb, thyroid ultrasound, and orbital computed tomography. Using RNA transcripts as the source, TCR beta CDR3 regions were amplified. With the HTBI primer set, the TCR CDR3 went through a first round of RT-PCR. TCRdb reanalysed the multiplex PCR reads using MiXCR and keeps one entry per CDR3 protein. This table has around 600,000 distinct CDR3 sequences, about 45% appearing once. Broader study findings: Researchers found most expanded thyroid clonotypes above 0.001 in blood as well. Ophthalmopathy was separated from stable hyperthyroidism by a 13 V-J model.

What was sequenced was peripheral blood or thyroid tissue (not recorded which). The V and J genes are TRBV12-3 or TRBV12-4 and TRBJ2-2; D unresolved. The clonotype originates from an adult man with Graves' disease, either hyperthyroidism or ophthalmopathy (not recorded which). The CDR3 protein is CASSEERTGELFF. The DNA of the CDR3 is TGTGCCAGCAGTGAAGAAAGGACCGGGGAGCTGTTTTTT.